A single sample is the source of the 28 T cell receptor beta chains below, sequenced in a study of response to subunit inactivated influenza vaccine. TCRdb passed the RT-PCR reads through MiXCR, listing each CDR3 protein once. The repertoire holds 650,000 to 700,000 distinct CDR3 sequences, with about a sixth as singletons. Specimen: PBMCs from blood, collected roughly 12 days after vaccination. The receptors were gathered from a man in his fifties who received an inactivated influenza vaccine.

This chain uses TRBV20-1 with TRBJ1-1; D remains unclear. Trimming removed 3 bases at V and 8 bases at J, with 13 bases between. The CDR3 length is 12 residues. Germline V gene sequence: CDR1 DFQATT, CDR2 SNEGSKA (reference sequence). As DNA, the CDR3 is TGCAGTGCTAGTGGTCCCGGCGGGGAAGCTTTCTTT. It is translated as CSASGPGGEAFF.

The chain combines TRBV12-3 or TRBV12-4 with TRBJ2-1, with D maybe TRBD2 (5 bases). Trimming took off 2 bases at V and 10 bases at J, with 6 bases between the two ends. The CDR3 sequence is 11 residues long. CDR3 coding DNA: TGTGCCAGCAGTTTACAGCGGGAGCAGTTCTTC. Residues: CASSLQREQFF.

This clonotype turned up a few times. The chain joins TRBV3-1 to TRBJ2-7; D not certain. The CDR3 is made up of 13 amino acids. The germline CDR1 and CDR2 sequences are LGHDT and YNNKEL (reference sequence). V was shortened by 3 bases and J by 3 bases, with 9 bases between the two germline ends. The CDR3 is CASSHDSSYEQYF. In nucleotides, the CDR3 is TGTGCCAGCAGCCACGATAGTAGCTACGAGCAGTACTTC.

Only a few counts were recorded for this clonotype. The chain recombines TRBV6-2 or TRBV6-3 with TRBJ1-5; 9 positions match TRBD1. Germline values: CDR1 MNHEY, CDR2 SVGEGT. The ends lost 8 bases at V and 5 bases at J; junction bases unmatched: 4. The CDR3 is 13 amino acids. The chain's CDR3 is CASRDRDHQPQHF. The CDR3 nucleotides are TGTGCCAGCCGGGACAGGGATCATCAGCCCCAGCATTTT.

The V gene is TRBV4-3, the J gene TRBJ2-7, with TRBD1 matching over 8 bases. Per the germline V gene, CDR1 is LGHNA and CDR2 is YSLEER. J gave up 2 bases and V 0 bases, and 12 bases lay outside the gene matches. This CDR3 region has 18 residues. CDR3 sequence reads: CASSQDHPDRGLTYEQYF. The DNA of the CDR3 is TGCGCCAGCAGCCAAGATCACCCCGACAGGGGATTAACCTACGAGCAGTACTTC.

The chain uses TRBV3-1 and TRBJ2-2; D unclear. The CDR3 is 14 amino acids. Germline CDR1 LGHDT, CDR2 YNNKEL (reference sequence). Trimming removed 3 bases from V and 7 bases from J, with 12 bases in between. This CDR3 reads CASSHWGNNGELFF. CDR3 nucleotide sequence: TGTGCCAGCAGCCATTGGGGAAATAACGGGGAGCTGTTTTTT.

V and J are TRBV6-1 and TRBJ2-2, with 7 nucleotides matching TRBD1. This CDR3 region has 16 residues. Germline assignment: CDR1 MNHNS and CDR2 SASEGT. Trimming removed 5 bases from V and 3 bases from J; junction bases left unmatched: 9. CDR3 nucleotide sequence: TGTGCCAGCAGTAGACAGGGCCGTTTAGACACCGGGGAGCTGTTTTTT. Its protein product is CASSRQGRLDTGELFF.

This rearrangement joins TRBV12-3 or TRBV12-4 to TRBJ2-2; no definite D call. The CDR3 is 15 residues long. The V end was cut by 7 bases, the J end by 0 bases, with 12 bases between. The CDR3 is CASTQYSANTGELFF. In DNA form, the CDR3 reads TGTGCCAGCACTCAGTACTCAGCGAACACCGGGGAGCTGTTTTTT.

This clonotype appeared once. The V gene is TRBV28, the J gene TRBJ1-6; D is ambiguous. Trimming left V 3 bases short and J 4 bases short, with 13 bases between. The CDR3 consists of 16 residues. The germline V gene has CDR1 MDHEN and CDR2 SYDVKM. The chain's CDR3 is CASSFLRLLYNSPLHF. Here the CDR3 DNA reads TGTGCCAGCAGTTTCCTTCGGTTATTGTATAATTCACCCCTCCACTTT.

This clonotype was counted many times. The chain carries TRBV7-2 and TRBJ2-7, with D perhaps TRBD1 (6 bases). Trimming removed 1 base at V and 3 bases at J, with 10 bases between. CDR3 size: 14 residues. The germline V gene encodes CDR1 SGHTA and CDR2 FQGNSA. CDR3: CASSLEQGIYEQYF. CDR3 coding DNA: TGTGCCAGCAGCTTAGAACAGGGAATCTACGAGCAGTACTTC.

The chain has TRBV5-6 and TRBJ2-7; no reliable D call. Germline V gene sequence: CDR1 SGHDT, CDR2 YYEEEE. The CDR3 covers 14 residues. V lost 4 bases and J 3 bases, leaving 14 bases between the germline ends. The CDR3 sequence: CASSPGLHCYEQYF. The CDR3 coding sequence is TGTGCCAGCAGCCCCGGGCTCCACTGCTACGAGCAGTACTTC.

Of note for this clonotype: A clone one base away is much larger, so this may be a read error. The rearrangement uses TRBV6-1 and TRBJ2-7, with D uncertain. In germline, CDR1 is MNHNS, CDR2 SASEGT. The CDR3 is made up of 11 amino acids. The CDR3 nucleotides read TGTGCCAGCAATGAAACCTACGAGCAGTACTTC. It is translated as CASNETYEQYF.

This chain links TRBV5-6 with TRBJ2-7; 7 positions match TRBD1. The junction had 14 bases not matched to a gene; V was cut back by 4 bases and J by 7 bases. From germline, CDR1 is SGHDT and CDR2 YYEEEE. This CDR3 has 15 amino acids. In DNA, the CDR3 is TGTGCCAGCAGCCCGCTGGGACAGCCACAGACAGAGCAGTACTTC. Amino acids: CASSPLGQPQTEQYF.

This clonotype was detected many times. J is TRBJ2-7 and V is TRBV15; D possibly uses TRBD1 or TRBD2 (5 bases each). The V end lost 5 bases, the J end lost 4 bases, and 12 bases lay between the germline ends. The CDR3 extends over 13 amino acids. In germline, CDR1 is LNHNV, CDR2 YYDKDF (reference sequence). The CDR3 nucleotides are TGTGCCACCAGCCGGGACCCAAGTTACGAGCAGTACTTC. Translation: CATSRDPSYEQYF.

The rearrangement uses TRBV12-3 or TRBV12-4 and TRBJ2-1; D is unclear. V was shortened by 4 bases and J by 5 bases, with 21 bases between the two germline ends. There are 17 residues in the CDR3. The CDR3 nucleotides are TGTGCCAGCAGTTCTTTTAGAATGAGTTTGATCCACAATGAGCAGTTCTTC. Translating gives CASSSFRMSLIHNEQFF.

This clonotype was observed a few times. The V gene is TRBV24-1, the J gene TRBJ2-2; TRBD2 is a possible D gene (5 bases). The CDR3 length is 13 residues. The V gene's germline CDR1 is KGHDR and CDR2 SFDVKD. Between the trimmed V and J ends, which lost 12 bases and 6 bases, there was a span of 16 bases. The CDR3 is CAVPPLAPGELFF. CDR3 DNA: TGTGCCGTCCCCCCCCTAGCTCCCGGGGAGCTGTTTTTT.

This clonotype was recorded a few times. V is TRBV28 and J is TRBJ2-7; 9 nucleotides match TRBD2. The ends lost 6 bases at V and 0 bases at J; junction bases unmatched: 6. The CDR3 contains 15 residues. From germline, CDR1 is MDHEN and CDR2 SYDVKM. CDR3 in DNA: TGTGCCAGCAGCTTTAGCGGGGGCCGCTCCTACGAGCAGTACTTC. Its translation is CASSFSGGRSYEQYF.

The CDR3 DNA reads TGTGCCACCAGCAGAGATCGGCAGGGGGCTTACGAGCAGTACTTC. Translating it yields CATSRDRQGAYEQYF. The chain is built from TRBV15 and TRBJ2-7; the match to TRBD1 covers 8 bases. The CDR3 totals 15 residues. J gave up 4 bases and V 0 bases, and 5 bases lay outside the gene matches. Per the germline V gene, CDR1 is LNHNV and CDR2 is YYDKDF (reference sequence).

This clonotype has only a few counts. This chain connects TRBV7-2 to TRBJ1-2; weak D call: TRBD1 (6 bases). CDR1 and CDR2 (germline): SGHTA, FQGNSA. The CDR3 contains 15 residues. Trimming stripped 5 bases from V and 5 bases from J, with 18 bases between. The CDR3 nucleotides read TGTGCCAGCAGCCTCGGACAACAGGGTTATTATGGCTACACCTTC. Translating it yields CASSLGQQGYYGYTF.

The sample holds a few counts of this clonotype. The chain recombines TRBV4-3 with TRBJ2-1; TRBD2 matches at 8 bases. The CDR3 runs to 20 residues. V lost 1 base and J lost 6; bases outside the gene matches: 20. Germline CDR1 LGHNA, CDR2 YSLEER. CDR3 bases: TGCGCCAGCAGCCAAGTTATCCGCGTCCTAGCGGGCGCAAATCGCAATGAGCAGTTCTTC. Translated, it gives CASSQVIRVLAGANRNEQFF.

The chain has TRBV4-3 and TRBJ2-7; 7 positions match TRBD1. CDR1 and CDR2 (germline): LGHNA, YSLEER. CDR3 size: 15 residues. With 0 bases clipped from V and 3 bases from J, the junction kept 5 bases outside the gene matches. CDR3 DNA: TGCGCCAGCAGCCAAGAGGGACAGACTATCTACGAGCAGTACTTC. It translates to CASSQEGQTIYEQYF.

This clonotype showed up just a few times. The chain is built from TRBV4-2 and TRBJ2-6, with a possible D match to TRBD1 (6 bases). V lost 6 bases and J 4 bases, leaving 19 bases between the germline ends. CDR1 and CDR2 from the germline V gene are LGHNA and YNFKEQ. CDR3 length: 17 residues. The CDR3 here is CASSGQGPLSGANVLTF. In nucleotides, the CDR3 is TGTGCCAGCAGTGGTCAGGGGCCCCTGTCCGGGGCCAACGTCCTGACTTTC.

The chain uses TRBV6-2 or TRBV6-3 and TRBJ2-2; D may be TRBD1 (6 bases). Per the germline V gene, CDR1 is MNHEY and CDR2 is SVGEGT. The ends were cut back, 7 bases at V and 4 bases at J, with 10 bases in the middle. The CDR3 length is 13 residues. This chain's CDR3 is CASKKQGTGELFF. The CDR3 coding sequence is TGTGCCAGCAAAAAACAGGGCACCGGGGAGCTGTTTTTT.

Here the CDR3 DNA reads TGTGCCAGCAGCTTACCAAGGACGGAGAACACCGGGGAGCTGTTTTTT. Its protein product is CASSLPRTENTGELFF. This chain joins TRBV7-2 and TRBJ2-2; D is uncertain. CDR3 size: 16 residues. Germline V CDR1 and CDR2: SGHTA, FQGNSA. Trimming took 2 bases from V and 1 from J, leaving 11 bases between them. Using reference TRBV7-2 and TRBJ2-2 for the parts outside the CDR3, the full variable domain is GAGVSQSPSNKVTEKGKDVELRCDPISGHTALYWYRQSLGQGLEFLIYFQGNSAPDKSGLPSDRFSAERTGGSVSTLTIQRTQQEDSAVYLCASSLPRTENTGELFFGEGSRLTVL.

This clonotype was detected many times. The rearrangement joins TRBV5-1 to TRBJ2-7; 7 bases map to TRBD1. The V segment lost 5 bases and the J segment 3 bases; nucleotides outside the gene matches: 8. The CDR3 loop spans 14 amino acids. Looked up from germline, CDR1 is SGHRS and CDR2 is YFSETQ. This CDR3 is CASSRDSFSYEQYF. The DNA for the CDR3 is TGCGCCAGCAGTCGGGACAGCTTTAGCTACGAGCAGTACTTC.

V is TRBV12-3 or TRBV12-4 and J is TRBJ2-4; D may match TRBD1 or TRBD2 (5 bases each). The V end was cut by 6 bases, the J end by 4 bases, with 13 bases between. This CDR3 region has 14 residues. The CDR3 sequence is CASRTRGEKNIQYF. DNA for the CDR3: TGTGCCAGCAGAACCCGAGGGGAAAAAAACATTCAGTACTTC.

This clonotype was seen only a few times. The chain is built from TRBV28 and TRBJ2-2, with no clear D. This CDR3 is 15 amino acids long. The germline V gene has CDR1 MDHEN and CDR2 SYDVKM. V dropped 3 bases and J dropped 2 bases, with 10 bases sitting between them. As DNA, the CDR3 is TGTGCCAGCAGTTTGATTCACAGAAACACCGGGGAGCTGTTTTTT. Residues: CASSLIHRNTGELFF.

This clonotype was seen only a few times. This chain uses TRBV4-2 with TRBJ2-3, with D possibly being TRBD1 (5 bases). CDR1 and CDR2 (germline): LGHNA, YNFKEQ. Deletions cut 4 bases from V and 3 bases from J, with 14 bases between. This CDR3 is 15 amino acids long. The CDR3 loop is CASSPSQGWTDTQYF. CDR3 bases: TGTGCCAGCAGCCCCTCCCAGGGATGGACAGATACGCAGTATTTT.